This paragraph reports one T cell receptor (beta chain). Its antigen is unidentified. The sample originates from a study of cytomegalovirus exposure and HLA in healthy donors. Study-level findings and limits: Most TCR beta V segments were productive about 90% or about 30% of the time in an earlier analysis. Later analysis demonstrated an association between a missense DCLRE1C variant and TCR beta V- and J-gene trimming. Most TCR sequences were rare, but some public TCRs occurred in many donors.

The PCR was carried out with 60 Vbeta primers and 13 Jbeta primers. Sequencing used immunoSEQ multiplex PCR; TCRdb keeps in-frame clones, though not all of them. The sample has about 130,000 clones; over 70% are singletons. This TCR came from a female donor in good health and CMV-seronegative. What was sequenced was PBMCs.

The CDR3 spells CASSLNSHHNSNSPLHF. As DNA, the CDR3 is TGTGCCAGCAGCTTAAATTCACACCACAATTCGAATTCACCCCTCCACTTT. The chain couples TRBV7-6 to TRBJ1-6; no definite D call. Germline values: CDR1 SGHVS, CDR2 FNYEAQ. V lost 2 bases and J lost 7, with 18 bases in between. This CDR3 spans 17 amino acids. The variable domain in full, with the rest retrieved from reference TRBV7-6 and TRBJ1-6, is GAGVSQSPRYKVTKRGQDVALRCDPISGHVSLYWYRQALGQGPEFLTYFNYEAQQDKSGLPNDRFSAERPEGSISTLTIQRTEQRDSAMYRCASSLNSHHNSNSPLHFGNGTRLTVT.